Below are 30 T cell receptor beta chains sequenced from a single sample in a study of blood T cell repertoires in COVID-19. TCRdb's copy holds only in-frame clones and misses some; the assay was immunoSEQ multiplex PCR. The sample lists about 140,000 clones, more than 85% occurring once. Sequenced sample: peripheral blood. The receptors come from a human donor in a cohort sampled during active COVID-19.

CDR3 amino acids: CASSELVGGGGSTDTQYF. CDR3 coding DNA: TGTGCCAGCAGTGAACTAGTTGGTGGGGGGGGCTCCACAGATACGCAGTATTTT. This rearrangement joins TRBV6-1 to TRBJ2-3, with D possibly matching TRBD2 (7 bases). The germline V and J ends were trimmed by 2 bases and 2 bases, with 20 bases remaining between them. The CDR3 loop spans 18 amino acids. Germline V gene data show CDR1 as MNHNS and CDR2 as SASEGT.

V gene TRBV29-1 combines with J gene TRBJ1-3, with D hard to call. Germline lookup yields CDR1 SQVTM and CDR2 ANQGSEA. The CDR3 runs to 14 residues. Trimming removed 0 bases at V and 0 bases at J, with 6 bases between. The CDR3 here is CSVEDAVSGNTIYF. The CDR3 nucleotides are TGCAGCGTTGAAGATGCGGTCTCTGGAAACACCATATATTTT.

The chain carries TRBV18 and TRBJ2-1; 7 bases agree with TRBD1. CDR1 is KGHSH, CDR2 LQKENI, per germline. V shed 4 bases and J 8 bases; nucleotides not matched to a gene: 11. The CDR3 is 15 amino acids. The DNA for the CDR3 is TGTGCCAGCTCACTTCCCGGGACAGTTTCCGATGAGCAGTTCTTC. Its translation is CASSLPGTVSDEQFF.

The chain carries TRBV2 and TRBJ1-1, with no clear D. Per germline, CDR1 SNHLY and CDR2 FYNNEI. The CDR3 is 13 residues long. V was pared by 4 bases and J by 5 bases, with 11 bases between. The CDR3 region is CASSGAGVTEAFF. The CDR3 region has the DNA TGTGCCAGCAGTGGTGCCGGGGTTACTGAAGCTTTCTTT.

The chain couples TRBV29-1 to TRBJ2-1, with TRBD2 matching 12 bases. Germline CDR1 is SQVTM and CDR2 is ANQGSEA. This CDR3 is built from 17 residues. The V and J ends lost 1 base and 4 bases, in that order; junction bases with no gene match: 8. DNA for the CDR3: TGCAGCGTTGAAGCCATTACGGGGACTAGCGGGTACAATGAGCAGTTCTTC. Amino acid sequence: CSVEAITGTSGYNEQFF.

This clone was counted only a few times. The rearrangement links TRBV5-1 to TRBJ1-1, with 9 bases aligning to TRBD1. CDR1 and CDR2 (germline): SGHRS, YFSETQ. There are 14 residues in the CDR3. With V trimmed by 0 bases and J by 4 bases, 1 base remained unmatched. The CDR3 region is CASSLVTGGTEAFF. The CDR3 DNA sequence: TGCGCCAGCAGCTTGGTGACAGGGGGCACTGAAGCTTTCTTT.

A single count supports this clone. CDR3 in amino acids: CASSLNRASGLTQTRGYTF. The CDR3 nucleotides read TGTGCCAGCAGCTTAAATAGGGCTTCGGGACTAACCCAAACCAGGGGCTACACCTTC. This chain uses TRBV7-3 with TRBJ1-2; tentatively, D is TRBD1 (5 bases). Germline lookup yields CDR1 SGHTA and CDR2 FQGTGA. Trimming stripped 1 base from V and 8 bases from J, with 29 bases between. This CDR3 is built from 19 residues.

The rearrangement links TRBV28 to TRBJ1-2, with a weak D call TRBD1 (5 bases). Trimming removed 3 bases from V and 2 bases from J, with 7 bases in between. Germline-derived CDR1 and CDR2 are MDHEN and SYDVKM. The CDR3 has 13 amino acids. The CDR3 DNA is TGTGCCAGCAGTTTGGGGCAGAACTATGGCTACACCTTC. This encodes CASSLGQNYGYTF.

The chain recombines TRBV10-3 with TRBJ2-1; 8 bases map to TRBD1. Germline values: CDR1 ENHRY, CDR2 SYGVKD. CDR3 length equals 16 residues. V gave up 3 bases and J gave up 7 bases; unmatched junction bases: 11. The CDR3 DNA reads TGTGCCATCAGTGACCCAGGGACAGGAGATGGGAATGAGCAGTTCTTC. As protein: CAISDPGTGDGNEQFF.

The chain is built from TRBV13 and TRBJ2-1; 7 bases are shared with TRBD2. The germline gives CDR1 PRHDT, CDR2 FYEKMQ (reference sequence). The CDR3 consists of 14 residues. Losses at the gene ends were 5 bases for V and 2 bases for J; bases not matched to a gene: 3. In DNA form, the CDR3 reads TGTGCCAGCAGCCTAGCGGAGACCTACAATGAGCAGTTCTTC. Translating it yields CASSLAETYNEQFF.

The rearrangement links TRBV14 to TRBJ2-7, with D possibly matching TRBD2 (5 bases). Germline V gene sequence: CDR1 SGHDN, CDR2 FVKESK. The CDR3 is made up of 13 amino acids. V lost 6 bases and J lost 7, with 16 bases in between. CDR3 region: CASSFPDSDEQYF. The CDR3 DNA sequence: TGTGCCAGCAGTTTCCCGGACTCCGATGAGCAGTACTTC. Supplemented by reference TRBV14 and TRBJ2-7, the full variable domain reads EAGVTQFPSHSVIEKGQTVTLRCDPISGHDNLYWYRRVMGKEIKFLLHFVKESKQDESGMPNNRFLAERTGGTYSTLKVQPAELEDSGVYFCASSFPDSDEQYFGPGTRLTVT.

The V call is TRBV11-2, the J call TRBJ1-1, with D unclear. V was trimmed by 4 bases and J by 5 bases, leaving 17 bases between them. This CDR3 spans 15 amino acids. CDR1 and CDR2 from the germline V gene are SGHAT and FQNNGV. The CDR3 nucleotides read TGTGCCAGCAGCTCAGCTCACGGTCGGGGTACTGAAGCTTTCTTT. Its protein product is CASSSAHGRGTEAFF.

In regard to this clone: One end of the junction is discordant with germline, which a read error may explain. The chain is built from TRBV25-1 and TRBJ2-5, with 11 bases matching TRBD2. The CDR3 sequence is 17 residues long. Germline CDR1 and CDR2: MGHDK and SYGVNS. The CDR3 DNA follows: TGTGCCAGCAGCGAATGGCCTAGCGGGGGGTTGGAGGAGACCCAGTACTTC. Protein product: CASSEWPSGGLEETQYF.

CDR3 in amino acids: CASSHGQGGNGYTF. The CDR3 coding sequence is TGTGCCAGCAGCCACGGACAGGGAGGGAATGGCTACACCTTC. V is TRBV3-1 (or the pseudogene TRBV3-2) and J is TRBJ1-2; 8 nucleotides line up with TRBD1. Per germline, CDR1 LGHDT and CDR2 YNNKEL (reference sequence). Trimming at V came to 3 bases and at J to 6 bases, leaving 6 bases not matched to a gene. The CDR3 spans 14 residues.

The V and J genes are TRBV7-9 and TRBJ1-1; D uncertain. V was shortened by 3 bases and J by 7 bases, with 9 bases between the two germline ends. From germline, CDR1 is SEHNR and CDR2 FQNEAQ (reference sequence). The CDR3 covers 12 residues. The CDR3 loop is CASSFKEGEAFF. CDR3 DNA: TGTGCCAGCAGCTTTAAGGAGGGTGAAGCTTTCTTT. Together with reference TRBV7-9 and TRBJ1-1, the CDR3 gives the full variable domain: DTGVSQNPRHKITKRGQNVTFRCDPISEHNRLYWYRQTLGQGPEFLTYFQNEAQLEKSRLLSDRFSAERPKGSFSTLEIQRTEQGDSAMYLCASSFKEGEAFFGQGTRLTVV.

Here the CDR3 DNA reads TGTGCCAGCAGCTTAGGGCGGGGTTTACACAATGAGCAGTTCTTC. This codes for CASSLGRGLHNEQFF. V and J are TRBV7-9 and TRBJ2-1, with a weak D call TRBD2 (6 bases). The germline V gene encodes CDR1 SEHNR and CDR2 FQNEAQ (reference sequence). The germline V and J ends were trimmed by 1 base and 5 bases, with 12 bases remaining between them. The length of the CDR3 is 15 residues.

The chain couples TRBV19 to TRBJ2-7; 12 bases map to TRBD2. V lost 2 bases to trimming and J lost 0 bases; unmatched junction nucleotides: 5. This CDR3 region has 17 residues. Germline CDR1 reads LNHDA; CDR2 reads SQIVND (reference sequence). The CDR3 reads CASSITSGGPSSYEQYF. Here the CDR3 DNA reads TGTGCCAGTAGTATAACTAGCGGGGGGCCGAGCTCCTACGAGCAGTACTTC.

This clone was seen only once. The gene calls are TRBV4-1 and TRBJ2-7; TRBD1 aligns across 8 bases. V lost 4 bases to trimming and J lost 3 bases; unmatched junction nucleotides: 2. Germline V gene lookup returns CDR1 MGHRA and CDR2 YSYEKL. The CDR3 is 13 residues long. For the CDR3, the DNA is TGCGCCAGCAGCCGAGGACAGGGCTACGAGCAGTACTTC. This codes for CASSRGQGYEQYF.

The genes are TRBV7-2 and TRBJ1-1; 7 bases align to TRBD1. V was pared by 5 bases and J by 5 bases, with 11 bases of the junction left unmatched. CDR1 SGHTA and CDR2 FQGNSA come from the germline V gene. This CDR3 spans 15 amino acids. The CDR3 region has the DNA TGTGCCAGCAGCCAATGGGTGGGCAGGGGGACTGAAGCTTTCTTT. Translating gives CASSQWVGRGTEAFF.

The chain has TRBV28 and TRBJ2-5; D is perhaps TRBD1 (6 bases). V was shortened by 4 bases and J by 1 base, with 10 bases between the two germline ends. Germline loops: CDR1 MDHEN, CDR2 SYDVKM. The CDR3 covers 14 residues. CDR3 nucleotide sequence: TGTGCCAGCAGTTCTGGACAGATCCAAGAGACCCAGTACTTC. Translation: CASSSGQIQETQYF. Variable domain in full (rest from reference TRBV28 and TRBJ2-5): DVKVTQSSRYLVKRTGEKVFLECVQDMDHENMFWYRQDPGLGLRLIYFSYDVKMKEKGDIPEGYSVSREKKERFSLILESASTNQTSMYLCASSSGQIQETQYFGPGTRLLVL.

The V call is TRBV2, the J call TRBJ1-5; D might be TRBD1 (6 bases). V lost 3 bases to trimming and J lost 4 bases, with 13 bases between them. Germline loops: CDR1 SNHLY, CDR2 FYNNEI. This CDR3 is built from 15 residues. This CDR3 is CASSEGARGNQPQHF. CDR3 DNA: TGTGCCAGCAGTGAGGGGGCAAGAGGGAATCAGCCCCAGCATTTT.

J is TRBJ2-6 and V is TRBV7-9, with TRBD1 matching 11 bases. The length of the CDR3 is 19 residues. Germline V lookup: CDR1 SEHNR, CDR2 FQNEAQ (reference sequence). The V and J ends lost 5 bases and 0 bases, in that order; junction bases with no gene match: 9. CDR3 in DNA: TGTGCCAGCAGCCCGGACAGGGGGCCTTTCAGCTCTGGGGCCAACGTCCTGACTTTC. Translating it yields CASSPDRGPFSSGANVLTF. Looking up the rest from reference TRBV7-9 and TRBJ2-6 gives the full variable domain: DTGVSQNPRHKITKRGQNVTFRCDPISEHNRLYWYRQTLGQGPEFLTYFQNEAQLEKSRLLSDRFSAERPKGSFSTLEIQRTEQGDSAMYLCASSPDRGPFSSGANVLTFGAGSRLTVL.

This clone was detected only once. This chain links TRBV5-6 with TRBJ2-1; D may be TRBD2 (7 bases). The V end lost 0 bases, the J end lost 2 bases, and 9 bases lay between the germline ends. This CDR3 comprises 15 residues. Germline CDR1 reads SGHDT; CDR2 reads YYEEEE. The CDR3 spells CASSLVGGPYNEQFF. CDR3 in DNA: TGTGCCAGCAGCTTGGTCGGGGGGCCCTACAATGAGCAGTTCTTC.

This clone was counted once. The V gene is TRBV5-6, the J gene TRBJ1-3; no clear D gene. Germline CDR1 is SGHDT and CDR2 is YYEEEE. The CDR3 is made up of 14 amino acids. Trimming took 5 bases from V and 0 from J, leaving 9 bases between them. The CDR3 protein is CASSFGRSGNTIYF. The CDR3 bases are TGTGCCAGCAGTTTTGGCCGCTCTGGAAACACCATATATTTT.

This chain uses TRBV18 with TRBJ2-7; TRBD1 agrees at 9 bases. Trimming removed 3 bases from V and 7 bases from J; junction bases left unmatched: 13. The CDR3 is 16 residues long. CDR1 is KGHSH and CDR2 is LQKENI in the germline V gene. The CDR3 is CASSPLVGTGKREQYF. The DNA of the CDR3 is TGTGCCAGCTCACCCCTTGTGGGGACAGGGAAACGGGAGCAGTACTTC.

This chain connects TRBV27 to TRBJ2-1; perhaps TRBD2 as D (5 bases). Germline values: CDR1 MNHEY, CDR2 SMNVEV (reference sequence). The length of the CDR3 is 13 residues. Trimming removed 6 bases at V and 7 bases at J, with 13 bases between. The CDR3 DNA follows: TGTGCCAGCAGCTCCTACGGGGAGAATGAGCAGTTCTTC. It is translated as CASSSYGENEQFF.

The rearrangement uses TRBV23-1 and TRBJ2-7; possible D gene TRBD1, 6 bases. TRBV23-1 is flagged as an ORF with uncertain function. The ends were cut back, 4 bases at V and 0 bases at J, with 19 bases in the middle. There are 17 residues in the CDR3. The CDR3 loop is CASSRSLGHEISYEQYF. The CDR3 region has the DNA TGCGCCAGCAGTCGATCGTTGGGACACGAGATCTCCTACGAGCAGTACTTC.

The V and J genes are TRBV6-2 or TRBV6-3 and TRBJ1-5; D gene unclear. Between the trimmed V and J ends, which lost 1 base and 1 base, there was a span of 11 bases. This CDR3 contains 16 residues. Looked up from germline, CDR1 is MNHEY and CDR2 is SVGEGT. The CDR3 sequence is CASSYYGGMSNQPQHF. In nucleotides, the CDR3 is TGTGCCAGCAGTTACTACGGAGGTATGAGCAATCAGCCCCAGCATTTT.

The CDR3 DNA reads as TGTGCCAGCAGATCAACAGGGTACACTGAAGCTTTCTTT. Translating it yields CASRSTGYTEAFF. The V and J genes are TRBV6-6 and TRBJ1-1; a weak D match, TRBD1 (6 bases). Germline values: CDR1 MNHNY, CDR2 SVGAGI (reference sequence). The CDR3 has 13 residues. The V and J ends lost 6 bases and 3 bases respectively, with 11 bases between them.

This clone has just one count. V gene TRBV27 combines with J gene TRBJ2-3; D might be TRBD2 (5 bases). The CDR3 runs to 14 residues. Germline V gives CDR1 MNHEY, CDR2 SMNVEV (reference sequence). V was shortened by 2 bases and J by 6 bases, with 12 bases between the two germline ends. The CDR3 nucleotides are TGTGCCAGCAGTTTAGAGGAGGACGCGGATACGCAGTATTTT. It specifies CASSLEEDADTQYF.